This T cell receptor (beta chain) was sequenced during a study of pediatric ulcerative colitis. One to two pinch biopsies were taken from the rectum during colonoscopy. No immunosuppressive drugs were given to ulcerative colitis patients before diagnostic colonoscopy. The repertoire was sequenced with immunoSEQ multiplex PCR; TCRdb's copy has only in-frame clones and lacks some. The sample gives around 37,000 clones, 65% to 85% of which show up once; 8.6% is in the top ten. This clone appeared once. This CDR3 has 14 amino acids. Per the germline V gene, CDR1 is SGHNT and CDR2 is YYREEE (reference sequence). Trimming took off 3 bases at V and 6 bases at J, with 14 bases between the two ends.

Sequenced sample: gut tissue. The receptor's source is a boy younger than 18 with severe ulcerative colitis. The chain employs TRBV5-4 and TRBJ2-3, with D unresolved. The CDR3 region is CASSSYLTADTQYF. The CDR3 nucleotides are TGTGCCAGCAGCTCTTACTTGACTGCCGATACGCAGTATTTT.